This T cell receptor beta chain was obtained from a study of blood T cell repertoires in COVID-19. Study background: T cells, B-cell-depleted T cells, or PBMCs supplied cDNA or gDNA.

Enrollment of patients from Seattle took place during active infection, with longitudinal follow-up. Germline V lookup: CDR1 SGHNT, CDR2 YYREEE (reference sequence). Trimming left V 6 bases short and J 7 bases short, with 20 bases between. This CDR3 region has 14 residues. The data were produced by immunoSEQ multiplex PCR, yet TCRdb's version contains in-frame clones alone and is incomplete. The data show about 190,000 clones, about 81% seen once. The sequencing input was peripheral blood. The chain joins TRBV5-4 to TRBJ2-7; possibly TRBD1 for D (8 bases). The sequence came from an elderly woman with COVID-19, enrolled during active disease. This CDR3 is CASNDRGPGGEQYF. The CDR3 nucleotides read TGTGCCAGCAACGACAGGGGCCCCGGGGGGGAGCAGTACTTC.